Each of the 30 T cell receptor beta chains below was sequenced from the same sample in a study of CD8 T cells in Susac syndrome. With random hexamers, reverse transcription was performed on 0.5 to 1 ug of RNA. One entry per CDR3 protein results from TCRdb running MiXCR on the immunoSEQ multiplex PCR reads. Among 150,000 to 200,000 distinct CDR3 sequences listed, more than 90% were seen once. The sample was CD4+ T cells from PBMCs. The source is a human donor in good health.

The J gene is TRBJ2-1, the V gene TRBV6-2 or TRBV6-3; D is perhaps TRBD2 (6 bases). CDR1 MNHEY and CDR2 SVGEGT come from the germline V gene. V was clipped by 7 bases and J by 0 bases, with 16 bases between them. The CDR3 loop spans 16 amino acids. CDR3 amino acids: CASTTRRATSYNEQFF. CDR3 nucleotides: TGTGCCAGCACCACAAGGAGGGCTACCTCCTACAATGAGCAGTTCTTC.

The chain couples TRBV7-3 to TRBJ2-1; 13 nucleotides line up with TRBD2. J was trimmed by 5 bases and V by 6 bases; bases with no gene match: 4. Looked up from germline, CDR1 is SGHTA and CDR2 is FQGTGA. This CDR3 has 15 amino acids. CDR3 sequence reads: CASSETSGGNNEQFF. In DNA, the CDR3 is TGTGCCAGCAGTGAGACTAGCGGGGGGAACAATGAGCAGTTCTTC. The full variable domain, completed using reference TRBV7-3 and TRBJ2-1, is GAGVSQTPSNKVTEKGKYVELRCDPISGHTALYWYRQSLGQGPEFLIYFQGTGAADDSGLPNDRFFAVRPEGSVSTLKIQRTERGDSAVYLCASSETSGGNNEQFFGPGTRLTVL.

The chain is built from TRBV2 and TRBJ2-5, with 9 positions matching TRBD2. This CDR3 contains 14 residues. Germline V CDR1 and CDR2: SNHLY, FYNNEI. J gave up 5 bases and V 3 bases, and 4 bases lay outside the gene matches. In DNA form, the CDR3 reads TGTGCCAGCAGTGAGGATGCGGGGGGGGAGACCCAGTACTTC. Translated: CASSEDAGGETQYF.

V usage is TRBV4-3 and J usage is TRBJ2-1; D assignment may be TRBD1 or TRBD2 (5 bases each). Germline CDR1 and CDR2: LGHNA and YSLEER. There are 16 residues in the CDR3. V was pared by 1 base and J by 7 bases, with 17 bases between. CDR3 protein: CASSQVHGASGNEQFF. The CDR3, as DNA: TGCGCCAGCAGCCAAGTCCACGGGGCCAGTGGGAATGAGCAGTTCTTC.

The sample holds one count of this clonotype. The chain employs TRBV20-1 and TRBJ2-7, with 8 nucleotides matching TRBD2. V lost 2 bases and J lost 2; bases outside the gene matches: 8. Germline V lookup: CDR1 DFQATT, CDR2 SNEGSKA (reference sequence). CDR3 length: 15 amino acids. CDR3 region: CSARPRGALTYEQYF. The DNA of the CDR3 is TGCAGTGCTAGACCGCGGGGGGCGTTAACCTACGAGCAGTACTTC.

The gene calls are TRBV20-1 and TRBJ2-7; 11 nucleotides match TRBD2. Trimming removed 3 bases from V and 2 bases from J; junction bases left unmatched: 3. The CDR3 totals 14 residues. Germline assignment: CDR1 DFQATT and CDR2 SNEGSKA (reference sequence). The chain's CDR3 is CSARGLAATYEQYF. As DNA, the CDR3 is TGCAGTGCTAGGGGACTAGCGGCTACCTACGAGCAGTACTTC.

V is TRBV7-2 and J is TRBJ2-5, with 9 bases aligning to TRBD1. The CDR3 sequence is 14 residues long. The germline V gene has CDR1 SGHTA and CDR2 FQGNSA. The V and J ends lost 4 bases and 4 bases, in that order; junction bases with no gene match: 4. The CDR3 DNA sequence: TGTGCCAGCAGCTCCAACAGGGGGCGAGAGACCCAGTACTTC. Protein sequence: CASSSNRGRETQYF.

V gene TRBV4-2 combines with J gene TRBJ2-3, with D possibly TRBD2 on 6 matching bases. This CDR3 region has 17 residues. From germline, CDR1 is LGHNA and CDR2 YNFKEQ. Deletions cut 0 bases from V and 4 bases from J, with 17 bases between. The CDR3 sequence: CASSQDGAGSGADTQYF. The DNA for the CDR3 is TGTGCCAGCAGCCAAGATGGGGCGGGGAGTGGGGCAGATACGCAGTATTTT.

The chain links TRBV20-1 to TRBJ2-1, with TRBD2 as a possible D gene (6 bases). V was clipped by 7 bases and J by 6 bases, with 22 bases between them. This CDR3 region has 15 residues. The V gene's germline CDR1 is DFQATT and CDR2 SNEGSKA (reference sequence). This CDR3 reads CSVRQEGRTSNEQFF. DNA of the CDR3: TGCAGTGTCCGCCAGGAGGGCCGGACCTCCAATGAGCAGTTCTTC.

This chain joins TRBV13 and TRBJ2-7; TRBD2 is a possible D gene (7 bases). Germline-derived CDR1 and CDR2 are PRHDT and FYEKMQ (reference sequence). The CDR3 contains 16 residues. The V and J ends lost 3 bases and 3 bases respectively, with 18 bases between them. CDR3 loop: CASSFGFGGGFYEQYF. The CDR3 coding sequence is TGTGCCAGCAGCTTTGGGTTCGGCGGGGGCTTCTACGAGCAGTACTTC.

V usage is TRBV20-1 and J usage is TRBJ2-7, with a weak D call TRBD2 (6 bases). CDR3 length: 15 residues. The germline CDR1 and CDR2 sequences are DFQATT and SNEGSKA (reference sequence). The germline V and J ends were trimmed by 0 bases and 3 bases, with 15 bases remaining between them. The CDR3, as DNA: TGCAGTGCTAGAGATTGGGAGGCCTCCTTCTACGAGCAGTACTTC. This gives the protein CSARDWEASFYEQYF.

This chain joins TRBV20-1 and TRBJ2-5; D is perhaps TRBD2 (7 bases). The CDR3 sequence is 12 residues long. The V gene lost 6 bases and the J gene lost 4 bases, with 12 bases spanning the gap. The germline gives CDR1 DFQATT, CDR2 SNEGSKA (reference sequence). Written as DNA, the CDR3 is TGCAGTGCCCCACGGGGGGCAGAGACCCAGTACTTC. Its protein product is CSAPRGAETQYF.

CDR3 in DNA: TGTGCCTGGACCCCCCCCGAGGGACACACTTCACCCCTCCACTTT. Its protein is CAWTPPEGHTSPLHF. The chain links TRBV30 to TRBJ1-6; D is possibly TRBD1 (6 bases). Germline CDR1 reads GTSNPN; CDR2 reads SVGIG (reference sequence). The V gene lost 4 bases and the J gene lost 9 bases, with 19 bases spanning the gap. The CDR3 runs 15 residues.

This clonotype has only a few counts. The CDR3 is CASSYLGSMNTEAFF. The CDR3 nucleotides are TGTGCCAGCAGTTACTTGGGCAGTATGAACACTGAAGCTTTCTTT. V is TRBV6-2 or TRBV6-3 and J is TRBJ1-1, with D unresolved. The V end lost 1 base, the J end lost 0 bases, and 9 bases lay between the germline ends. Germline CDR1 and CDR2: MNHEY and SVGEGT. This CDR3 comprises 15 residues.

V usage is TRBV30 and J usage is TRBJ1-6, with D unresolved. The CDR3 has 15 residues. The V gene lost 5 bases and the J gene lost 2 bases, with 13 bases spanning the gap. Germline-derived CDR1 and CDR2 are GTSNPN and SVGIG (reference sequence). The CDR3 DNA reads TGTGCCTGGGGCGGGAGGCAGACCTATAATTCACCCCTCCACTTT. Translating it yields CAWGGRQTYNSPLHF.

This chain joins TRBV25-1 and TRBJ1-1; 8 positions agree with TRBD1. This CDR3 region has 17 residues. Germline V gives CDR1 MGHDK, CDR2 SYGVNS. With 1 base clipped from V and 3 bases from J, the junction kept 10 bases outside the gene matches. The CDR3 region has the DNA TGTGCCAGCAGTGAATTGGGCAGGGGGCTTGGTGACACTGAAGCTTTCTTT. Its translation is CASSELGRGLGDTEAFF.

V usage is TRBV30 and J usage is TRBJ1-4, with TRBD1 matching 9 bases. Unmatched junction bases numbered 9, after V lost 3 bases and J lost 7 bases. CDR1 is GTSNPN and CDR2 is SVGIG in the germline V gene (reference sequence). This CDR3 comprises 15 residues. The CDR3: CAWRTGTGLAEKLFF. The CDR3 DNA sequence: TGTGCCTGGAGGACCGGGACAGGGCTCGCTGAAAAACTGTTTTTT.

The rearrangement uses TRBV6-1 and TRBJ1-4, with TRBD1 as a possible D gene (6 bases). Germline loops: CDR1 MNHNS, CDR2 SASEGT. This CDR3 has 11 amino acids. Trimming stripped 7 bases from V and 10 bases from J, with 10 bases between. This CDR3 reads CASTQGRKLFF. CDR3 DNA: TGTGCCAGCACTCAGGGGAGAAAACTGTTTTTT.

This clonotype came up once. This chain joins TRBV12-3 or TRBV12-4 and TRBJ2-7; weak D call: TRBD1 (6 bases). The CDR3 consists of 15 residues. Between the trimmed V and J ends, which lost 4 bases and 1 base, there was a span of 14 bases. The CDR3 DNA sequence: TGTGCCAGCAGTTCCGTGGGGGCGGATTCCTACGAGCAGTACTTC. It encodes CASSSVGADSYEQYF.

The V and J genes are TRBV20-1 and TRBJ2-7, with D uncertain. The V gene's germline CDR1 is DFQATT and CDR2 SNEGSKA (reference sequence). V was pared by 0 bases and J by 6 bases, with 6 bases between. The CDR3 spans 11 residues. CDR3 loop: CSARDHAEQYF. CDR3 sequence (DNA): TGCAGTGCTAGAGATCACGCCGAGCAGTACTTC.

The chain employs TRBV12-3 or TRBV12-4 and TRBJ2-1, with 9 bases matching TRBD1. This CDR3 is built from 16 residues. Trimming removed 5 bases from V and 0 bases from J; junction bases left unmatched: 5. The DNA of the CDR3 is TGTGCCAGCAGTCGGACAGGGGACAGCTCCTACAATGAGCAGTTCTTC. This gives the protein CASSRTGDSSYNEQFF.

This chain joins TRBV7-9 and TRBJ1-1, with unresolved D. The V end was cut by 3 bases, the J end by 1 base, with 9 bases between. The germline V gene encodes CDR1 SEHNR and CDR2 FQNEAQ (reference sequence). The CDR3 loop spans 14 amino acids. The CDR3 nucleotides are TGTGCCAGCAGCTTTCGATCCTCGAACACTGAAGCTTTCTTT. It specifies CASSFRSSNTEAFF.

The rearrangement links TRBV30 to TRBJ1-2; TRBD1 might be the D (6 bases). The CDR3 contains 15 residues. CDR1 is GTSNPN and CDR2 is SVGIG in the germline V gene (reference sequence). V was trimmed by 2 bases and J by 2 bases, leaving 15 bases between them. The CDR3 coding sequence is TGTGCCTGGAGTCAGGACAGCCCGCCGAACTATGGCTACACCTTC. Translation: CAWSQDSPPNYGYTF. The whole variable domain, filled in from reference TRBV30 and TRBJ1-2, reads SQTIHQWPATLVQPVGSPLSLECTVEGTSNPNLYWYRQAAGRGLQLLFYSVGIGQISSEVPQNLSASRPQDRQFILSSKKLLLSDSGFYLCAWSQDSPPNYGYTFGSGTRLTVV.

The chain recombines TRBV3-1 with TRBJ1-5; 10 bases are shared with TRBD1. CDR1 and CDR2 from the germline V gene are LGHDT and YNNKEL (reference sequence). This CDR3 region has 15 residues. Losses at the gene ends were 0 bases for V and 6 bases for J; bases not matched to a gene: 2. The chain's CDR3 is CASSQDRDRGQPQHF. The CDR3 DNA is TGTGCCAGCAGCCAAGATCGGGACAGGGGTCAGCCCCAGCATTTT.

This chain links TRBV29-1 with TRBJ2-3; TRBD2 aligns across 8 bases. Germline V gene lookup returns CDR1 SQVTM and CDR2 ANQGSEA. V shed 7 bases, J shed 4 bases, and the junction held 10 bases outside the gene matches. This CDR3 spans 14 amino acids. The CDR3 coding sequence is TGCAGCGCGCGGGGGGCCGGTAATGCAGATACGCAGTATTTT. It is translated as CSARGAGNADTQYF.

The CDR3 loop reads CAIKGQEQPQHF. The CDR3 bases are TGTGCCATTAAAGGGCAAGAACAGCCCCAGCATTTT. This rearrangement joins TRBV3-1 to TRBJ1-5, with D uncertain. Germline CDR1 LGHDT, CDR2 YNNKEL (reference sequence). The CDR3 contains 12 residues. The V gene lost 10 bases and the J gene lost 7 bases, with 14 bases spanning the gap.

The chain employs TRBV29-1 and TRBJ2-5, with 13 bases matching TRBD2. The germline V gene encodes CDR1 SQVTM and CDR2 ANQGSEA. V was pared by 5 bases and J by 5 bases, with 2 bases of the junction left unmatched. This CDR3 spans 13 amino acids. CDR3 amino acids: CSVTSGGAETQYF. The CDR3 coding sequence is TGCAGCGTTACTAGCGGGGGGGCGGAGACCCAGTACTTC.

This chain connects TRBV7-2 to TRBJ1-1, with D tentatively TRBD1 (5 bases). There are 15 residues in the CDR3. The germline V gene encodes CDR1 SGHTA and CDR2 FQGNSA. With 5 bases removed from V and 0 bases from J, the gap between germline ends came to 13 bases. CDR3 in amino acids: CASSGSGTMNTEAFF. CDR3 nucleotide sequence: TGTGCCAGCAGCGGATCGGGGACCATGAACACTGAAGCTTTCTTT.

This chain connects TRBV4-2 to TRBJ1-1, with 9 bases that match TRBD1. In germline, CDR1 is LGHNA, CDR2 YNFKEQ. The CDR3 has 16 residues. Trimming took 4 bases from V and 1 from J; bases not matched to a gene: 7. The CDR3 sequence is CASSPRGQGTNTEAFF. The DNA for the CDR3 is TGTGCCAGCAGCCCAAGAGGACAGGGGACGAACACTGAAGCTTTCTTT.

V is TRBV12-3 or TRBV12-4 and J is TRBJ1-1; D unclear. The CDR3 consists of 11 residues. Trimming pared 5 bases from V and 7 bases from J, leaving 8 bases between. CDR3 nucleotide sequence: TGTGCCAGCAGTGTACAGAGTGAAGCTTTCTTT. As protein: CASSVQSEAFF.